This TCR beta chain was found in a study of blood T cell repertoires in COVID-19. Looking at the study overall: PBMCs, B-cell-depleted T cells, or T cells provided the cDNA or gDNA that made up the material.

This clone was seen a few times. It was during active infection that Seattle patients were enrolled and then longitudinally followed. Trimming cost V 7 bases and J 6 bases; bases outside gene matches: 5. Germline CDR1 SNHLY, CDR2 FYNNEI. The CDR3 runs to 13 residues. TCRdb's copy holds only in-frame clones and misses some; the assay was immunoSEQ multiplex PCR. The table lists around 220,000 clones, approximately 85% of them singletons. This sequence was found in an elderly woman with COVID-19, enrolled during active disease. This chain links TRBV2 with TRBJ1-5; 8 bases are shared with TRBD1. Sequences were obtained from peripheral blood. CDR3 DNA: TGTGCCAGCACGGCGACAGGGGTTCAGCCCCAGCATTTT. It encodes CASTATGVQPQHF. Complete variable domain (other parts from reference TRBV2 and TRBJ1-5): EPEVTQTPSHQVTQMGQEVILRCVPISNHLYFYWYRQILGQKVEFLVSFYNNEISEKSEIFDDQFSVERPDGSNFTLKIRSTKLEDSAMYFCASTATGVQPQHFGDGTRLSIL.